This T cell receptor beta chain is from a study of blood T cell repertoires in COVID-19. Across the whole study: Spain, Italy and the United States supplied samples that represented acute and convalescent COVID-19. T cells, B-cell-depleted T cells, or PBMCs provided the cDNA or gDNA that served as material.

V trimming: 1 base; J trimming: 2 bases; junction bases outside the gene matches: 6. Germline CDR1 reads LGHNA; CDR2 reads YNFKEQ. This CDR3 contains 16 residues. The table lists this clone with a few counts. The protocol was immunoSEQ multiplex PCR, while the TCRdb copy is restricted to in-frame clones and leaves out a portion. The sample includes a few hundred thousand clones, approximately 92% of them seen just once. This chain connects TRBV4-2 to TRBJ2-7, with 9 bases lining up with TRBD1. The clonotype comes from a person under 35 with COVID-19, enrolled during active disease. The sequenced sample was peripheral blood. CDR3 sequence: CASSQGSGTGPYEQYF. CDR3 in DNA: TGTGCCAGCAGCCAAGGGTCCGGGACAGGGCCCTACGAGCAGTACTTC.